This TCR beta chain was sequenced during a study of CD8+CD57+ T cells in acquired aplastic anemia. About the study: DNA recovered from sorted CD4+ and CD8+ cells had a mean of approximately 3 ug. Study-wide points: Twenty-nine sequences, all CD8+ CDR3, were shared between patients and controls.

Genomic DNA served as template for TCR beta VDJ and CDR3 profiling. MiXCR, run by TCRdb on the reads, gives a single entry per CDR3 protein. Among around 500,000 distinct CDR3 sequences listed, around a third were seen once. All patients picked for sequencing had shown, by flow cytometry, an expansion of CD8+CD57+ cells. Every patient had severe acquired aplastic anemia. A remark on this clonotype: Its antigen is still unknown.

The TCR originated in a human donor with aplastic anemia. Input material: sorted CD4+, CD8+, or CD8+CD57+ T cells (not recorded which) from PBMCs.

CDR3: CASKTEQGTGNQPQHF. CDR3 coding DNA: TGTGCCAGTAAGACAGAACAGGGGACTGGCAATCAGCCCCAGCATTTT. The rearrangement links TRBV6-2 or TRBV6-3 to TRBJ1-5, with 7 bases that match TRBD1. The germline CDR1 and CDR2 sequences are MNHEY and SVGEGT. V gave up 9 bases and J gave up 2 bases; unmatched junction bases: 13. The CDR3 totals 16 residues.